The clone carrying this T cell receptor delta chain was seen a handful of times. This entry is derived from a study of gamma-delta T cells after stem cell transplantation. TCRdb reprocessed the RT-PCR reads through CATT. The data hold some 2,500 delta-chain clones, with more than 20% observed a single time. CDR3 length: 18 residues. J was trimmed by 0 bases and V by 3 bases; bases with no gene match: 9. Germline assignment: CDR1 GEAIGNYY and CDR2 EKD. Material for sequencing was gamma-delta T cells. This TCR came from a human donor. It is not recorded whose cells these are; they may come from a transplant donor. V and J are TRDV2 and TRDJ1, with TRDD3 matching over 13 bases. The CDR3 nucleotides are TGTGCCTGTGACTCACTACTGGGGGATACGGGGTACACCGATAAACTCATCTTT. Translated: CACDSLLGDTGYTDKLIF.